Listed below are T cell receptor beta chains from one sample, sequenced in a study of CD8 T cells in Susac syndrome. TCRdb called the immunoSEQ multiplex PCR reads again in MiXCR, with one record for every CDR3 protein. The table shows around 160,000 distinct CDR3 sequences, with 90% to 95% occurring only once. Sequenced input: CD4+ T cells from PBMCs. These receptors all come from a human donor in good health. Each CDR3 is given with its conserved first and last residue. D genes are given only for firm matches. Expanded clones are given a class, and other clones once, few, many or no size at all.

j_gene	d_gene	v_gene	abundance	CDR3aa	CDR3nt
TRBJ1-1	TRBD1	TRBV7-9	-	CATWGGQAALEAFF	TGCGCGACTTGGGGCGGACAGGCAGCCCTAGAAGCTTTCTTT
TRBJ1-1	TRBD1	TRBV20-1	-	CSARKGQGRAEAFF	TGCAGTGCTAGAAAAGGACAGGGGAGGGCTGAAGCTTTCTTT
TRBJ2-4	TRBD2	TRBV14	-	CASSQDQSRSGAVKNIQYF	TGTGCCAGCAGCCAAGATCAAAGCAGAAGCGGGGCTGTCAAAAACATTCAGTACTTC
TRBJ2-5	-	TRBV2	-	CASERGGDQETQYF	TGTGCCAGCGAGCGCGGAGGTGACCAAGAGACCCAGTACTTC
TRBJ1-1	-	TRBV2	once	CASSSRNTGTEAFF	TGTGCCAGCAGTAGTAGGAATACGGGCACTGAAGCTTTCTTT
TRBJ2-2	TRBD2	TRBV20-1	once	CSARSGGPGELFF	TGCAGTGCTAGGAGCGGGGGGCCCGGGGAGCTGTTTTTT
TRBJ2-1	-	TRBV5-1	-	CASRRAPEDEQFF	TGCGCCAGCAGGAGAGCCCCGGAGGATGAGCAGTTCTTC
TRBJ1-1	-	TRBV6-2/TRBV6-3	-	CASSDHLAMNTEAFF	TGTGCCAGCTCTGACCACCTAGCGATGAACACTGAAGCTTTCTTT
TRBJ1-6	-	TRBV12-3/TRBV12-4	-	CASSLQGIGNSPLHF	TGTGCCAGCAGTCTACAGGGAATCGGCAATTCACCCCTCCACTTT
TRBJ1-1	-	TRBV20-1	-	CSASWVGGANTEAFF	TGCAGTGCTAGTTGGGTGGGGGGGGCGAACACTGAAGCTTTCTTT
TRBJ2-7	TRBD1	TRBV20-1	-	CSAPGQGDYEQYF	TGCAGTGCCCCGGGACAGGGAGACTACGAGCAGTACTTC
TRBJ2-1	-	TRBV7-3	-	CASSLTHRYNEQFF	TGTGCCAGCAGCTTAACCCACAGATACAATGAGCAGTTCTTC
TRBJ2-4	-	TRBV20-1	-	CSARRYLGENIQYF	TGCAGTGCCCGGAGATACTTGGGCGAAAACATTCAGTACTTC
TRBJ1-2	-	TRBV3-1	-	CASSQDLAIGYGYTF	TGTGCCAGCAGCCAAGATCTGGCGATAGGGTATGGCTACACCTTC
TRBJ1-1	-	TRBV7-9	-	CASSLAREFGNTEAFF	TGTGCCAGCAGCTTAGCTCGGGAATTCGGGAACACTGAAGCTTTCTTT
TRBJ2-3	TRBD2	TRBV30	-	CAFLAGGTDTQYF	TGTGCCTTCCTAGCGGGGGGCACAGATACGCAGTATTTT
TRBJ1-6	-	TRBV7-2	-	CASSYPGDSPLHF	TGTGCCAGCAGCTACCCAGGAGATTCACCCCTCCACTTT
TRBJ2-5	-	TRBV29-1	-	CSAKTRLVGFETQYF	TGCAGCGCCAAGACTCGACTAGTCGGGTTTGAGACCCAGTACTTC
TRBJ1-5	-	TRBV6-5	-	CASSNGGSGDQPQHF	TGTGCCAGCAGTAACGGGGGGTCTGGCGATCAGCCCCAGCATTTT
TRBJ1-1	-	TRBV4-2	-	CASSQARRGAHTEAFF	TGTGCCAGCAGCCAAGCTAGGAGGGGGGCGCATACTGAAGCTTTCTTT
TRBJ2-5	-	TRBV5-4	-	CASSLVGRVEETQYF	TGTGCCAGCAGCTTGGTAGGCAGGGTCGAGGAGACCCAGTACTTC
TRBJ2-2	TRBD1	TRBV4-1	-	CASSQPTRGLVTGELFF	TGCGCCAGCAGCCAACCCACCAGGGGGCTGGTCACCGGGGAGCTGTTTTTT
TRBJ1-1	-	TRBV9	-	CASSNMNTEAFF	TGTGCCAGCAGCAATATGAACACTGAAGCTTTCTTT
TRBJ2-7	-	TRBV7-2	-	CASSPPTWGGLYEQYF	TGTGCCAGCAGCCCCCCAACATGGGGCGGCTTGTACGAGCAGTACTTC
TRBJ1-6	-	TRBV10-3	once	CAIKVDYNSPLHF	TGTGCCATCAAGGTGGACTATAATTCACCCCTCCACTTT
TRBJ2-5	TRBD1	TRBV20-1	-	CSALDRVGQETQYF	TGCAGTGCCCTCGACAGGGTGGGGCAAGAGACCCAGTACTTC
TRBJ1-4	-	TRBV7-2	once	CASSQTSLGRLDEKLFF	TGTGCCAGCAGCCAGACCTCCCTTGGGAGATTGGATGAAAAACTGTTTTTT
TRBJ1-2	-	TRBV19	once	CASSETDPSAYYGYTF	TGTGCCAGTAGTGAGACGGACCCCTCTGCGTACTATGGCTACACCTTC
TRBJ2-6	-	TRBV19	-	CASSNTKGANVLTF	TGTGCCAGTAGTAATACCAAAGGGGCCAACGTCCTGACTTTC
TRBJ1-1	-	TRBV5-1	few	CASSSDPSTEAFF	TGTGCCAGCAGCTCGGACCCCTCCACTGAAGCTTTCTTT
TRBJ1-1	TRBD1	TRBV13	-	CASSYGQGGTEAFF	TGTGCCAGCAGCTACGGACAGGGAGGGACTGAAGCTTTCTTT
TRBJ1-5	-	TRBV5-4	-	CASSLAGAGSNQPQHF	TGTGCCAGCAGCTTGGCGGGGGCGGGGAGCAATCAGCCCCAGCATTTT
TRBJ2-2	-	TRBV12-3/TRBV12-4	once	CASSLAGVGAGELFF	TGTGCCAGCAGTTTAGCGGGTGTGGGGGCCGGGGAGCTGTTTTTT
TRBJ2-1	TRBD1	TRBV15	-	CATRTGDRYNEQFF	TGTGCCACCAGGACAGGGGACAGGTACAATGAGCAGTTCTTC
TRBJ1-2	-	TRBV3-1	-	CASSPSGVGGYTF	TGTGCCAGCAGCCCTTCAGGTGTAGGGGGCTACACCTTC
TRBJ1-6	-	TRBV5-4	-	CASSLGRGDASPLHF	TGTGCCAGCAGCTTGGGCAGGGGAGATGCGTCACCCCTCCACTTT
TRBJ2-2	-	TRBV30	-	CAGKEWGNTGELFF	TGTGCCGGAAAGGAGTGGGGGAACACCGGGGAGCTGTTTTTT
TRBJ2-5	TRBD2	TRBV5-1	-	CASSLSGGAAETQYF	TGCGCCAGCAGCTTGAGCGGGGGGGCCGCCGAGACCCAGTACTTC
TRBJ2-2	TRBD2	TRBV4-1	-	CASSQDLAGGSFGELFF	TGCGCCAGCAGCCAAGATCTAGCGGGGGGATCTTTCGGGGAGCTGTTTTTT
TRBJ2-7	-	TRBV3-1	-	CASSQDLVDREQYF	TGTGCCAGCAGCCAAGATCTCGTTGACCGGGAGCAGTACTTC
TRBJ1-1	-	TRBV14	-	CASSMNLIAEAFF	TGTGCCAGCAGTATGAATTTGATTGCTGAAGCTTTCTTT
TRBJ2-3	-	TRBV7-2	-	CASSLGDDTDTQYF	TGTGCCAGCAGCTTAGGGGATGACACAGATACGCAGTATTTT
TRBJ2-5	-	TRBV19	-	CASSTGDIGETQYF	TGTGCCAGTAGTACGGGGGACATAGGAGAGACCCAGTACTTC
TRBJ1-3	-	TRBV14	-	CASSLERDTIYF	TGTGCCAGCAGCCTGGAGCGGGACACCATATATTTT
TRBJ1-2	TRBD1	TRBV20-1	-	CSAPLQGTGGYTF	TGCAGTGCTCCTCTACAGGGGACAGGCGGCTACACCTTC
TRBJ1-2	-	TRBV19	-	CASSNGQSGGYTF	TGTGCCAGTAGTAACGGACAGTCTGGGGGCTACACCTTC
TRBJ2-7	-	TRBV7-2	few	CASSSYRETYEQYF	TGTGCCAGCAGCTCTTACAGGGAAACCTACGAGCAGTACTTC
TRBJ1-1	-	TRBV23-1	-	CASSHPGTAFF	TGCGCCAGCAGTCACCCCGGGACGGCTTTCTTT
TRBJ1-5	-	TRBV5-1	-	CASSLSAGANQPQHF	TGCGCCAGCAGCTTGTCAGCTGGGGCGAATCAGCCCCAGCATTTT
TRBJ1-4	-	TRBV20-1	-	CSAWTATNEKLFF	TGCAGTGCGTGGACGGCAACTAATGAAAAACTGTTTTTT
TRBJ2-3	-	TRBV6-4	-	CASSDLGGPDTQYF	TGTGCCAGCAGTGATCTCGGGGGGCCAGATACGCAGTATTTT
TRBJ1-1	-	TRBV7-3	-	CASSPKRSLGTEAFF	TGTGCCAGCAGCCCTAAACGGTCCCTCGGCACTGAAGCTTTCTTT
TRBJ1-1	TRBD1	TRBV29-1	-	CSVAGQGHTEAFF	TGCAGCGTTGCGGGACAGGGACACACTGAAGCTTTCTTT
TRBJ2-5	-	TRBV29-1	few	CSVVAASGSETQYF	TGCAGCGTTGTAGCGGCTAGTGGTTCGGAGACCCAGTACTTC
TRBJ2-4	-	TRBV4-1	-	CASSQRDIQYF	TGCGCCAGCAGCCAGCGGGACATTCAGTACTTC